This entry lists 32 T cell receptor beta chains sequenced from one sample in a study of blood T cell repertoires in COVID-19. Generated by immunoSEQ multiplex PCR, the TCRdb table keeps only in-frame clones and is missing some. This sample has about 130,000 clones; under 90% occur once, and the top ten carry approximately 2.4%. Sequenced: PBMCs or T cells enriched from blood (not recorded which). These receptors all stem from a man in his forties with acute COVID-19.

This sequence joins TRBV3-1 (or the pseudogene TRBV3-2) and TRBJ1-5; no clear D. Per germline, CDR1 LGHDT and CDR2 YNNKEL (reference sequence). Trimming took off 5 bases at V and 6 bases at J, with 11 bases between the two ends. The CDR3 extends over 13 amino acids. This CDR3 is CASSRREAQPQHF. In DNA, the CDR3 is TGTGCCAGCAGCAGGAGGGAGGCTCAGCCCCAGCATTTT.

The chain couples TRBV7-2 to TRBJ2-1; 8 bases agree with TRBD1. With V trimmed by 3 bases and J by 6 bases, 7 bases remained unmatched. CDR1 and CDR2 (germline): SGHTA, FQGNSA. The CDR3 is 15 amino acids. The CDR3 protein is CASSLRTGTLNEQFF. CDR3 DNA: TGTGCCAGCAGCTTGAGGACAGGGACCCTCAATGAGCAGTTCTTC.

This chain links TRBV9 with TRBJ2-7, with TRBD2 as a possible D gene (5 bases). Trimming stripped 2 bases from V and 4 bases from J, with 13 bases between. This CDR3 region has 14 residues. Germline CDR1 reads SGDLS; CDR2 reads YYNGEE. CDR3 protein: CASSVDSSGYEQYF. The CDR3 region has the DNA TGTGCCAGCAGCGTGGACTCATCCGGGTACGAGCAGTACTTC.

This clone has more than one count but fewer than ten. The chain employs TRBV19 and TRBJ1-1; 7 bases map to TRBD1. The CDR3 spans 14 residues. Germline lookup yields CDR1 LNHDA and CDR2 SQIVND (reference sequence). With 5 bases clipped from V and 3 bases from J, the junction kept 6 bases outside the gene matches. The CDR3 DNA reads as TGTGCCAGTAGTTTGACAGGGTTAGACACTGAAGCTTTCTTT. Translated: CASSLTGLDTEAFF. Together with reference TRBV19 and TRBJ1-1, the CDR3 gives the full variable domain: DGGITQSPKYLFRKEGQNVTLSCEQNLNHDAMYWYRQDPGQGLRLIYYSQIVNDFQKGDIAEGYSVSREKKESFPLTVTSAQKNPTAFYLCASSLTGLDTEAFFGQGTRLTVV.

This chain connects TRBV28 to TRBJ2-3; 11 bases agree with TRBD2. The trim removed 8 bases at V and 3 bases at J, leaving 4 bases unmatched. Germline V CDR1 and CDR2: MDHEN, SYDVKM. This CDR3 has 14 amino acids. As DNA, the CDR3 is TGTGCCAGCCGGTTAGCGGGGGGGACAGATACGCAGTATTTT. Protein sequence: CASRLAGGTDTQYF. The full variable domain, completed using reference TRBV28 and TRBJ2-3, is DVKVTQSSRYLVKRTGEKVFLECVQDMDHENMFWYRQDPGLGLRLIYFSYDVKMKEKGDIPEGYSVSREKKERFSLILESASTNQTSMYLCASRLAGGTDTQYFGPGTRLTVL.

CDR3 residues: CASSPWTGITEAFF. CDR3 nucleotides: TGTGCCAGCAGCCCCTGGACAGGGATAACTGAAGCTTTCTTT. V and J are TRBV7-9 and TRBJ1-1, with TRBD1 matching 8 bases. This CDR3 is built from 14 residues. Unmatched junction bases numbered 7, after V lost 5 bases and J lost 5 bases. Germline V gene data show CDR1 as SEHNR and CDR2 as FQNEAQ (reference sequence).

The gene calls are TRBV29-1 and TRBJ1-1; D unclear. In germline, CDR1 is SQVTM, CDR2 ANQGSEA. The CDR3 runs to 12 residues. V dropped 6 bases and J dropped 1 base, with 9 bases sitting between them. The DNA for the CDR3 is TGCAGCGTACGCGACTCGAACACTGAAGCTTTCTTT. It specifies CSVRDSNTEAFF.

In DNA form, the CDR3 reads TGTGCCAGCAGCCAAAGGGGCCTTGGGGAGCAGTACTTC. This sequence encodes CASSQRGLGEQYF. The chain combines TRBV16 with TRBJ2-7; D may be TRBD1 (5 bases). Germline CDR1 KGHSY, CDR2 FQNENV. CDR3 length: 13 amino acids. The ends were cut back, 2 bases at V and 7 bases at J, with 12 bases in the middle.

The V and J genes are TRBV3-1 (or the pseudogene TRBV3-2) and TRBJ2-7; 7 nucleotides match TRBD2. The CDR3 loop spans 16 amino acids. The J segment lost 0 bases and the V segment lost 0 bases, leaving 5 bases of the junction unmatched. CDR1 LGHDT and CDR2 YNNKEL come from the germline V gene (reference sequence). In DNA, the CDR3 is TGTGCCAGCAGCCAAGAACGGGGACTAACCTCCTACGAGCAGTACTTC. Its translation: CASSQERGLTSYEQYF.

The V gene is TRBV28, the J gene TRBJ1-1; the D is unclear. This CDR3 has 12 amino acids. Deletions cut 3 bases from V and 3 bases from J, with 5 bases between. The germline CDR1 and CDR2 sequences are MDHEN and SYDVKM. The CDR3 sequence: CASSFEYTEAFF. The DNA of the CDR3 is TGTGCCAGCAGTTTTGAGTACACTGAAGCTTTCTTT.

J is TRBJ1-1 and V is TRBV3-1 (or the pseudogene TRBV3-2); D might be TRBD1 (5 bases). Trimming shortened V by 4 bases and J by 7 bases, and 16 bases separated the two germline ends. CDR1 is LGHDT, CDR2 YNNKEL, per germline (reference sequence). This CDR3 comprises 14 residues. The DNA of the CDR3 is TGTGCCAGCAGCCCCCCGAGGGACTCTCATGAAGCTTTCTTT. This codes for CASSPPRDSHEAFF.

The chain has TRBV5-1 and TRBJ2-5; 10 nucleotides agree with TRBD1. This CDR3 spans 16 amino acids. V lost 4 bases, J lost 4 bases, and 10 bases stayed unmatched. Germline V gene lookup returns CDR1 SGHRS and CDR2 YFSETQ. The CDR3 bases are TGCGCCAGCAGCCCAACGACAGGGGGCCTGGGAGAGACCCAGTACTTC. Protein product: CASSPTTGGLGETQYF.

The gene calls are TRBV28 and TRBJ1-3; D possibly corresponds to TRBD1 (5 bases). The V end was cut by 2 bases, the J end by 8 bases, with 16 bases between. Germline CDR1 MDHEN, CDR2 SYDVKM. The CDR3 is 15 amino acids. CDR3 sequence: CASSLTGGMEDTIYF. The CDR3 bases are TGTGCCAGCAGTTTAACGGGGGGTATGGAGGACACCATATATTTT. Combining the CDR3 with reference TRBV28 and TRBJ1-3 gives the whole variable domain DVKVTQSSRYLVKRTGEKVFLECVQDMDHENMFWYRQDPGLGLRLIYFSYDVKMKEKGDIPEGYSVSREKKERFSLILESASTNQTSMYLCASSLTGGMEDTIYFGEGSWLTVV.

The V gene is TRBV19, the J gene TRBJ2-2, with D possibly matching TRBD2 (6 bases). Trimming took off 11 bases at V and 3 bases at J, with 25 bases between the two ends. Germline CDR1 is LNHDA and CDR2 is SQIVND (reference sequence). This CDR3 comprises 17 residues. The CDR3 protein is CAAGGVAVSLYTGELFF. The CDR3 DNA is TGTGCCGCTGGTGGGGTAGCGGTTAGCCTTTACACCGGGGAGCTGTTTTTT.

This clone was observed once. The gene calls are TRBV18 and TRBJ1-1, with D hard to call. The CDR3 spans 12 residues. Trimming stripped 1 base from V and 5 bases from J, with 5 bases between. Per germline, CDR1 KGHSH and CDR2 LQKENI. The CDR3 region has the DNA TGTGCCAGCTCACCACGGCCAACTGAAGCTTTCTTT. It translates to CASSPRPTEAFF.

This clone has a single count. The chain combines TRBV5-6 with TRBJ1-2; D is unclear. Trimming took 4 bases from V and 0 from J, leaving 7 bases between them. The CDR3 is 13 residues long. Germline CDR1 and CDR2: SGHDT and YYEEEE. The CDR3 reads CASSPNTNYGYTF. The CDR3 nucleotides read TGTGCCAGCAGCCCGAACACTAACTATGGCTACACCTTC.

The rearrangement links TRBV7-2 to TRBJ2-7; 10 bases match TRBD1. Germline CDR1 is SGHTA and CDR2 is FQGNSA. V lost 5 bases to trimming and J lost 5 bases; unmatched junction nucleotides: 6. The CDR3 is 14 amino acids. This CDR3 is CASSVDRGKDEQYF. The CDR3 nucleotides are TGTGCCAGCAGCGTGGACAGGGGGAAAGACGAGCAGTACTTC.

This clone appeared a few times. The rearrangement uses TRBV5-1 and TRBJ1-2, with 9 nucleotides matching TRBD1. Per germline, CDR1 SGHRS and CDR2 YFSETQ. The CDR3 runs 16 residues. V shed 4 bases and J 1 base; nucleotides not matched to a gene: 8. The CDR3 spells CASSIQGATINYGYTF. The CDR3, as DNA: TGCGCCAGCAGCATACAGGGGGCCACAATTAACTATGGCTACACCTTC.

This chain links TRBV5-1 with TRBJ1-2, with TRBD1 matching over 8 bases. The CDR3 sequence is 13 residues long. V lost 5 bases, J lost 8 bases, and 8 bases stayed unmatched. Germline CDR1 is SGHRS and CDR2 is YFSETQ. CDR3 DNA sequence: TGCGCCAGCAGGCCGACAGGGGAAGGCGGCTACACCTTC. Its protein is CASRPTGEGGYTF. The whole variable domain, filled in from reference TRBV5-1 and TRBJ1-2, reads KAGVTQTPRYLIKTRGQQVTLSCSPISGHRSVSWYQQTPGQGLQFLFEYFSETQRNKGNFPGRFSGRQFSNSRSEMNVSTLELGDSALYLCASRPTGEGGYTFGSGTRLTVV.

The chain is built from TRBV11-2 and TRBJ1-6; a possible D gene is TRBD1 (5 bases). This CDR3 has 14 residues. The germline V gene has CDR1 SGHAT and CDR2 FQNNGV. The V end was cut by 4 bases, the J end by 14 bases, with 18 bases between. As DNA, the CDR3 is TGTGCCAGCAGCTGGGACTTAAAGCAGGTAGCCCTCCACTTT. It encodes CASSWDLKQVALHF.

The CDR3 reads CASSNGLAGGPGEQFF. CDR3 sequence (DNA): TGTGCCAGTAGTAATGGGCTTGCGGGAGGGCCCGGCGAGCAGTTCTTC. This chain uses TRBV19 with TRBJ2-1; 9 nucleotides agree with TRBD2. The CDR3 contains 16 residues. With 4 bases clipped from V and 10 bases from J, the junction kept 14 bases outside the gene matches. Germline V CDR1 and CDR2: LNHDA, SQIVND (reference sequence).

In this sample, this clone turned up many times. This chain joins TRBV5-6 and TRBJ1-2; 8 bases are a match to TRBD1. CDR1 is SGHDT and CDR2 is YYEEEE in the germline V gene. The CDR3 totals 15 residues. J gave up 7 bases and V 6 bases, and 14 bases lay outside the gene matches. The CDR3 loop reads CASTSPDRGASGYTF. In DNA form, the CDR3 reads TGTGCCAGCACCTCTCCCGACAGGGGCGCTAGTGGCTACACCTTC.

CDR3 in DNA: TGTGCCAGCAGCTTCTCCGGGACTAGCGTGTACAATGAGCAGTTCTTC. This translates into CASSFSGTSVYNEQFF. This chain connects TRBV11-2 to TRBJ2-1; 10 bases map to TRBD2. This CDR3 spans 16 amino acids. Germline trimming cut 3 bases from V and 4 bases from J; bases unmatched to any gene: 6. Germline V gene lookup returns CDR1 SGHAT and CDR2 FQNNGV.

The chain employs TRBV5-1 and TRBJ2-7; 9 bases agree with TRBD2. Losses at the gene ends were 7 bases for V and 5 bases for J; bases not matched to a gene: 7. Per germline, CDR1 SGHRS and CDR2 YFSETQ. There are 13 residues in the CDR3. The CDR3 nucleotides read TGCGCCAGCGGCATAGCGGGAGTAAACGAGCAGTACTTC. It translates to CASGIAGVNEQYF. The whole variable domain, remainder taken from reference TRBV5-1 and TRBJ2-7, is KAGVTQTPRYLIKTRGQQVTLSCSPISGHRSVSWYQQTPGQGLQFLFEYFSETQRNKGNFPGRFSGRQFSNSRSEMNVSTLELGDSALYLCASGIAGVNEQYFGPGTRLTVT.

This rearrangement joins TRBV6-5 to TRBJ2-3; the D gene is possibly TRBD2 (6 bases). V lost 0 bases, J lost 2 bases, and 9 bases lay in between. Germline V gene lookup returns CDR1 MNHEY and CDR2 SVGAGI. The CDR3 has 15 amino acids. CDR3 region: CASSYSDYTTDTQYF. The CDR3 DNA reads TGTGCCAGCAGTTACTCGGACTACACCACAGATACGCAGTATTTT.

The chain has TRBV7-9 and TRBJ2-3; 15 bases map to TRBD2. V was clipped by 8 bases and J by 3 bases; unmatched bases: 3. The germline CDR1 and CDR2 sequences are SEHNR and FQNEAQ (reference sequence). This CDR3 is 15 amino acids long. CDR3 bases: TGTGCCAGCGGTGGGACTAGCGGGAGGACAGATACGCAGTATTTT. This sequence encodes CASGGTSGRTDTQYF. The full variable domain, completed using reference TRBV7-9 and TRBJ2-3, is DTGVSQNPRHKITKRGQNVTFRCDPISEHNRLYWYRQTLGQGPEFLTYFQNEAQLEKSRLLSDRFSAERPKGSFSTLEIQRTEQGDSAMYLCASGGTSGRTDTQYFGPGTRLTVL.

This clone showed up just once. This rearrangement joins TRBV27 to TRBJ1-1, with 7 bases aligning to TRBD1. From germline, CDR1 is MNHEY and CDR2 SMNVEV (reference sequence). This CDR3 is 11 amino acids long. V dropped 10 bases and J dropped 5; count of bases not matched to a gene: 4. The CDR3 coding sequence is TGTGCCACCCAGGGGGAGACTGAAGCTTTCTTT. Protein product: CATQGETEAFF.

This clone appeared a single time. The chain carries TRBV5-1 and TRBJ2-2; 7 bases align to TRBD1. CDR1 is SGHRS and CDR2 is YFSETQ in the germline V gene. The J segment lost 0 bases and the V segment lost 4 bases, leaving 3 bases of the junction unmatched. The CDR3 runs to 15 residues. The CDR3 bases are TGCGCCAGCAGCACCGGGACAGCGAACACCGGGGAGCTGTTTTTT. It translates to CASSTGTANTGELFF.

The CDR3 loop reads CASSLGVAGSTDTQYF. CDR3 coding DNA: TGTGCCAGCAGCTTAGGAGTGGCGGGATCCACAGATACGCAGTATTTT. The chain is built from TRBV7-2 and TRBJ2-3; TRBD2 might be the D (6 bases). V was pared by 1 base and J by 2 bases, with 13 bases between. The CDR3 covers 16 residues. Germline V gene sequence: CDR1 SGHTA, CDR2 FQGNSA.

This clone appeared a few times. The chain carries TRBV19 and TRBJ1-2; 10 positions agree with TRBD1. Germline-derived CDR1 and CDR2 are LNHDA and SQIVND (reference sequence). The CDR3 totals 17 residues. With V trimmed by 2 bases and J by 2 bases, 8 bases remained unmatched. This CDR3 is CASSILTPGQGNYGYTF. The CDR3 DNA follows: TGTGCCAGTAGTATATTAACCCCGGGACAGGGGAACTATGGCTACACCTTC. Filled out from reference TRBV19 and TRBJ1-2, the complete variable domain reads DGGITQSPKYLFRKEGQNVTLSCEQNLNHDAMYWYRQDPGQGLRLIYYSQIVNDFQKGDIAEGYSVSREKKESFPLTVTSAQKNPTAFYLCASSILTPGQGNYGYTFGSGTRLTVV.

This clone was seen only once. This chain uses TRBV15 with TRBJ1-5, with a weak D call TRBD1 (6 bases). The ends were cut back, 0 bases at V and 3 bases at J, with 9 bases in the middle. Looked up from germline, CDR1 is LNHNV and CDR2 is YYDKDF (reference sequence). CDR3 length: 15 residues. CDR3 DNA sequence: TGTGCCACCAGCAGAGATAGACAGGTCAATCAGCCCCAGCATTTT. Protein sequence: CATSRDRQVNQPQHF.

This sequence joins TRBV19 and TRBJ2-1, with 7 bases fitting TRBD1. The CDR3 length is 16 residues. CDR1 is LNHDA and CDR2 is SQIVND in the germline V gene (reference sequence). J lost 5 bases, V lost 5 bases, and 12 bases had no gene match. CDR3 loop: CASSLNRGRLDNEQFF. The CDR3 nucleotides read TGTGCCAGTAGTTTAAACAGGGGTCGCCTAGACAATGAGCAGTTCTTC.